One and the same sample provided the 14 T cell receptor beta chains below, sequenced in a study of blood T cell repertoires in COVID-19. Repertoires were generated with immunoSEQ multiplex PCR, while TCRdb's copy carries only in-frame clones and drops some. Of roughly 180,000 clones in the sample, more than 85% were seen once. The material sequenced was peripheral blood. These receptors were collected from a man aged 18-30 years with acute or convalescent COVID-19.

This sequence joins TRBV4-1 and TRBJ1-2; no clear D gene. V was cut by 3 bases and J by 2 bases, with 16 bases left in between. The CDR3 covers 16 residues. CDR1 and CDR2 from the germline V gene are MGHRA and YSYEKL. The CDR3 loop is CASSHDSAQANYGYTF. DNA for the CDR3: TGCGCCAGCAGCCACGATTCGGCGCAGGCGAACTATGGCTACACCTTC.

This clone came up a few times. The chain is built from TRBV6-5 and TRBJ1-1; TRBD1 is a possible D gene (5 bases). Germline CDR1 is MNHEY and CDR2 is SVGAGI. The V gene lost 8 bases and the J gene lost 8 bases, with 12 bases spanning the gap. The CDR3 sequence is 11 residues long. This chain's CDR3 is CASGRTSEAFF. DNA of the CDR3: TGTGCCAGCGGCAGGACAAGCGAAGCTTTCTTT.

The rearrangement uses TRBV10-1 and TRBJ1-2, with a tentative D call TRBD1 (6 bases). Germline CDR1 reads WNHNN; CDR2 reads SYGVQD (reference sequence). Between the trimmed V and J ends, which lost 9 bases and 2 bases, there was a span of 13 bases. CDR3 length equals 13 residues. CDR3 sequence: CARKGGLNYGYTF. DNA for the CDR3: TGCGCCAGAAAAGGGGGTCTAAACTATGGCTACACCTTC.

The chain's CDR3 is CASSLSTTGSSYEQYV. DNA for the CDR3: TGTGCCAGCAGTTTATCCACTACAGGAAGCTCCTACGAGCAGTACGTC. The chain carries TRBV28 and TRBJ2-7, with D perhaps matching TRBD1 (5 bases). The germline V and J ends were trimmed by 1 base and 0 bases, with 13 bases remaining between them. The germline CDR1 and CDR2 sequences are MDHEN and SYDVKM. This CDR3 is built from 16 residues.

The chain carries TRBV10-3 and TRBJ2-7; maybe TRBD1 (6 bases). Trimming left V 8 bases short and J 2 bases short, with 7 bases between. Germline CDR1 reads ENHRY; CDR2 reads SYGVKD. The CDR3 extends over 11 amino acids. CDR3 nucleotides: TGTGCCATCGGGGACACCTACGAGCAGTACTTC. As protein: CAIGDTYEQYF.

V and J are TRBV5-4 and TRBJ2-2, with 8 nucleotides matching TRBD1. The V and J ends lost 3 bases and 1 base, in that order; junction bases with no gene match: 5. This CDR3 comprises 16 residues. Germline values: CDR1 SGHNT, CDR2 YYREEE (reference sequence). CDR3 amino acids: CASSSKGQVNTGELFF. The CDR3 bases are TGTGCCAGCAGCTCAAAGGGACAGGTGAACACCGGGGAGCTGTTTTTT.

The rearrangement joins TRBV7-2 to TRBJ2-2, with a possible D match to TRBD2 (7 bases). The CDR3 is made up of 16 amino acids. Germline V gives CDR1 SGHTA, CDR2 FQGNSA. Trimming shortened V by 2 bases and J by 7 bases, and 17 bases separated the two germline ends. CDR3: CASSLQTGGRGGELFF. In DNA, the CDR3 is TGTGCCAGCAGCTTACAAACGGGGGGCCGTGGCGGGGAGCTGTTTTTT.

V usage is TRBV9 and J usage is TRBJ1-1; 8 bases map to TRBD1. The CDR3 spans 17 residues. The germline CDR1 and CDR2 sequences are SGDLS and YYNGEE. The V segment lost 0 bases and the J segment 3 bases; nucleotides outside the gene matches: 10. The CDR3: CASSVVVIAGGHTEAFF. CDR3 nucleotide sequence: TGTGCCAGCAGCGTAGTTGTAATTGCAGGGGGCCACACTGAAGCTTTCTTT.

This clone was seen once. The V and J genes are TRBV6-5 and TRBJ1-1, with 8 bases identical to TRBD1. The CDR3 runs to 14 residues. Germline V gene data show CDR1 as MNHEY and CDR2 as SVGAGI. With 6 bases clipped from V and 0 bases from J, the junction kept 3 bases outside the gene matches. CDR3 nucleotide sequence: TGTGCCAGCAGAAAGGGACAGGTGAACACTGAAGCTTTCTTT. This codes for CASRKGQVNTEAFF.

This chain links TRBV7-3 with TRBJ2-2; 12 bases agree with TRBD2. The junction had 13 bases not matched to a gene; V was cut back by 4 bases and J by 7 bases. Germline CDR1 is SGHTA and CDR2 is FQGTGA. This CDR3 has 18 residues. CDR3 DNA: TGTGCCAGCAGCTCCCAGAGACTAGCGGGGGCCCTATTCGGGGAGCTGTTTTTT. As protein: CASSSQRLAGALFGELFF.

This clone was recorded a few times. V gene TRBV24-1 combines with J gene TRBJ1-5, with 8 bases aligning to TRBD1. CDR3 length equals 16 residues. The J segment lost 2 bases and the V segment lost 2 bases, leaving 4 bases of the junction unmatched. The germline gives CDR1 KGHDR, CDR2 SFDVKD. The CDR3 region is CATSDSDRAGNQPQHF. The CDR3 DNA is TGTGCCACCAGTGATTCGGACAGGGCGGGCAATCAGCCCCAGCATTTT.

The CDR3 loop reads CASSSRQGTYGYTF. CDR3 bases: TGCGCCAGCAGCTCCCGACAGGGGACTTATGGCTACACCTTC. The chain is built from TRBV5-1 and TRBJ1-2; TRBD1 aligns across 8 bases. V shed 3 bases, J shed 5 bases, and the junction held 6 bases outside the gene matches. The CDR3 covers 14 residues. Per germline, CDR1 SGHRS and CDR2 YFSETQ.

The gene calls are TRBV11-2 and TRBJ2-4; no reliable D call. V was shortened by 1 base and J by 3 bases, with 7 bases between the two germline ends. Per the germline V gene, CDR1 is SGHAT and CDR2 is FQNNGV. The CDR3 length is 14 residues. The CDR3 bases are TGTGCCAGCAGCTTAGCAGGCTTCAAAAACATTCAGTACTTC. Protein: CASSLAGFKNIQYF.

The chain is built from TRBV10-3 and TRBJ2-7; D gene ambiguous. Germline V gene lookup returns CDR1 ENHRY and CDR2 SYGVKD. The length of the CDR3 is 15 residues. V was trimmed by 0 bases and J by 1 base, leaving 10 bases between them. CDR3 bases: TGTGCCATCAGTGAGTCGGCAGGCTCATCCTACGAGCAGTACTTC. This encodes CAISESAGSSYEQYF.